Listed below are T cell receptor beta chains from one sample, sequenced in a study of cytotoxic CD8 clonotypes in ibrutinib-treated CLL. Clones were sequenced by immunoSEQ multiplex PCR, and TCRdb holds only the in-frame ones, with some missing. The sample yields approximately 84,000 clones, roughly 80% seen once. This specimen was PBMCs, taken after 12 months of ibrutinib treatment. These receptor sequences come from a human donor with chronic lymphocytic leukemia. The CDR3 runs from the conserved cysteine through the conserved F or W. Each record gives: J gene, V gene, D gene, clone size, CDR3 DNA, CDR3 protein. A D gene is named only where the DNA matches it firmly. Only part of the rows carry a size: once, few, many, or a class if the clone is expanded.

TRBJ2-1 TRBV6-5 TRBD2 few TGTGCCAGCAGTTACTCGACGACTAGCGGGGGGGGTGAGCAGTTCTTC CASSYSTTSGGGEQFF
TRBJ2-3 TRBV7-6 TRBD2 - TGTGCCAGCAGCTCAATCCCTAGCGGAACGCAGTATTTT CASSSIPSGTQYF
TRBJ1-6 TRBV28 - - TGTGCCAGCATGGAGGGATCCAATAATTCACCCCTCCACTTT CASMEGSNNSPLHF
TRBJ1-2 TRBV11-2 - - TGTGCCAGCAGCCCGCTCCCCCGGGGAAACTATGGCTACACCTTC CASSPLPRGNYGYTF
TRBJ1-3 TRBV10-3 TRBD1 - TGTGCCATCAAGGGAGGGGGCTCTGAAAACACCATATATTTT CAIKGGGSENTIYF
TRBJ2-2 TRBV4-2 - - TGTGCCAGCAGCCAAGGCACCCCGGGACAGGGGCGGGGGGGCACCGGGGAGCTGTTTTTT CASSQGTPGQGRGGTGELFF
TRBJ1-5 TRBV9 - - TGTGCCAGCAGCGGGACAGGCAATCAGCCCCAGCATTTT CASSGTGNQPQHF
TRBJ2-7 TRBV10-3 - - TGTGCCATCAGTAGCGGCTACGAGCAGTACTTC CAISSGYEQYF
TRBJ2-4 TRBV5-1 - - TGCGCCAGCAGCTCCGGGGGCCCCAAAAACATTCAGTACTTC CASSSGGPKNIQYF
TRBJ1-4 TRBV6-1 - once TGTGCCAGCAGTGAAGGGGTAAAACTGTTTTTT CASSEGVKLFF
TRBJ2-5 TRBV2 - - TGTGCCAGCAGGGCTAGAGTCGGGGAGACCCAGTACTTC CASRARVGETQYF
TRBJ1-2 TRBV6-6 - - TGTGCCAGCAGTTACGGGGGCCGGGGTGGCTACACCTTC CASSYGGRGGYTF
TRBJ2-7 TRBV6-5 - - TGTGCCAGCAGTCGAGGCCCGGCCCACGAGCAGTACTTC CASSRGPAHEQYF
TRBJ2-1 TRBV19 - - TGTGCCAGTAGTATAGATCCCACATCACAGGGAATTGAGCAGTTCTTC CASSIDPTSQGIEQFF
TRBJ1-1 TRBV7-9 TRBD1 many TGTGCCAGCAGCTTAGACTGGGGACAGGGAGGCACTGAAGCTTTCTTT CASSLDWGQGGTEAFF
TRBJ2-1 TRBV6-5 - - TGTGCCAGCAGCCTCGACAGCAACTCCTACAATGAGCAGTTCTTC CASSLDSNSYNEQFF